This T cell receptor beta chain is drawn from a study of OX40 agonist ivuxolimab in advanced cancers. Study-wide background: The drug used for patients, ivuxolimab, was an agonistic anti-OX40 (CD134) antibody. Ivuxolimab was delivered to patients intravenously every 2 weeks at doses spanning 0.01 to 10 mg/kg. Therapy given before enrollment (anti-PD-1, anti-PD-L1 or anti-CTLA-4) was allowed, and roughly 42% had some.

The repertoire was sequenced with immunoSEQ multiplex PCR; TCRdb's copy has only in-frame clones and lacks some. Of 65,000 to 75,000 clones in the sample, 75% to 90% are singletons; the top ten hold under 4.5%. With baseline, cycle 4 day 1, and cycle 7 day 1 as timepoints, blood was sampled. There are 13 residues in the CDR3. Germline values: CDR1 KGHSH, CDR2 LQKENI. The sample in question was CD4+ or CD8+ T cells sorted from blood, obtained in a trial of the OX40 agonist ivuxolimab. This receptor was obtained from an adult with an advanced solid tumor such as melanoma, head and neck, liver or kidney cancer. This sequence joins TRBV18 and TRBJ2-5, with D unresolved. The J call may be incorrect, as the DNA end agrees better with TRBJ2-7. The CDR3 sequence: CASSPPGSYEQYF. The CDR3 DNA reads TGTGCCAGCTCACCACCGGGGTCCTACGAGCAGTACTTC.